The next 4 T cell receptor beta chains were all read from a single sample in a study of response to subunit inactivated influenza vaccine (dated by TCRdb to the late 2010s). Libraries were made using RT-PCR. The sample was run on an Illumina HiSeq 2500. In TCRdb, the public reads were trimmed at Q25 with fastp and aligned with MiXCR, with productive beta chains retained. Rows are unified per CDR3 protein, each entry keeping the most common DNA and genes. For this sample the table gives 500,000 or so distinct CDR3 sequences, of which approximately 11% were detected only once. Roughly 12% of the sample is held by the ten biggest clonotypes. The sample's time point label, in plain terms: 45 days after influenza vaccine administration. This sample comprised PBMCs from blood, obtained about 40 days after vaccination. The receptor source for this set is a man between 50 and 59 years old who received an inactivated influenza vaccine. Donor details come from another sample of the same person, matched by shared clones.

CDR3 protein: CASSFNPPLGAFF. In DNA form, the CDR3 reads TGTGCCAGCAGTTTTAATCCCCCCCTCGGAGCTTTCTTT. V usage is TRBV12-3 or TRBV12-4 and J usage is TRBJ1-1; D call uncertain. V gave up 3 bases and J gave up 10 bases, with 15 bases separating them. CDR3 size: 13 residues.

This clonotype was observed a handful of times. Here the CDR3 reads CASSLAWTATNEKLFF. The CDR3 DNA reads as TGCGCCAGCAGCTTGGCCTGGACAGCAACTAATGAAAAACTGTTTTTT. The J gene is TRBJ1-4, the V gene TRBV5-1, with D maybe TRBD1 (6 bases). Germline V lookup: CDR1 SGHRS, CDR2 YFSETQ. The V and J ends lost 0 bases and 0 bases respectively, with 9 bases between them. This CDR3 has 16 residues.

The V call is TRBV7-9, the J call TRBJ2-1, with 9 bases that match TRBD1. The germline CDR1 and CDR2 sequences are SEHNR and FQNEAQ (reference sequence). The CDR3 runs to 14 residues. J lost 8 bases, V lost 6 bases, and 8 bases had no gene match. CDR3 in amino acids: CASSPLGQGDEQFF. The CDR3 bases are TGTGCCAGCAGTCCGTTGGGACAGGGCGATGAGCAGTTCTTC.

This clonotype showed up just a few times. The V gene is TRBV3-1, the J gene TRBJ1-5; possibly TRBD1 for D (6 bases). Trimming removed 1 base from V and 7 bases from J, with 14 bases in between. The germline V gene has CDR1 LGHDT and CDR2 YNNKEL (reference sequence). The CDR3 contains 15 residues. The CDR3: CASSQGRGRGQPQHF. DNA of the CDR3: TGTGCCAGCAGCCAAGGACGGGGGAGGGGGCAGCCCCAGCATTTT.